This T cell receptor beta chain comes out of a study of shared clonotypes between healthy human individuals. Study-wide background: Three CD4 naive, three CD4 memory, two CD8 naive and one CD8 memory plate were used per donor. Overall study findings and caveats: Generation of non-shared clonotypes was less probable than generation of clonotypes shared by all four donors.

Comments on this clone: Its antigen is unknown.

The CDR3 runs 15 residues. Germline assignment: CDR1 SGHVT and CDR2 SQSDAQ. Original methodology: Junction-only immunoSEQ data arrived without quality scores, meaning filtering differed. Generated by immunoSEQ multiplex PCR, the TCRdb table keeps only in-frame clones and is missing some. V, J and clone size reflect that table, while D and trimming were determined from the DNA. The table records 2 million to 2.5 million clones, almost 96% of them present only once. Sequenced material: naive CD4+ T cells sorted from blood. Specified subset: CD45RA+ positively selected. The gene calls are TRBV7-4 and TRBJ2-5; TRBD2 agrees at 13 bases. The end of the DNA is better explained by TRBJ2-7, so the J call may be wrong. The clonotype originates from a man aged 18 to 30 in good health. The CDR3 DNA is TGTGCCAGCAGCTTAGGGACTAGCGGGAGCCACGAGCAGTACTTC. Its translation is CASSLGTSGSHEQYF.